The clone carrying this T cell receptor (beta chain) occurred many times. Losses at the gene ends were 1 base for V and 2 bases for J; bases not matched to a gene: 11. Germline assignment: CDR1 SGHRS and CDR2 YFSETQ. The length of the CDR3 is 17 residues. The data originate from a study of neurological immune-mediated disorders. 5'RACE with 10-nucleotide random UMIs generated the cDNA. TCRdb called the 5' RACE reads again in MiXCR, with one record for every CDR3 protein. The sample holds tens of thousands of distinct CDR3 sequences, around 9.6% seen once. Time point defined: longitudinal time-point 1 (baseline).

V is TRBV5-1 and J is TRBJ1-1; 7 bases agree with TRBD1. The sequence was collected from a man aged 30 to 39 in good health. The sample was PBMCs. The CDR3 coding sequence is TGCGCCAGCAGCTTGATCGGCAGGGGGTTTGAAAACACTGAAGCTTTCTTT. Encoded protein: CASSLIGRGFENTEAFF.